This T cell receptor (beta chain) was captured by sequencing in a study of T cell repertoires in cytomegalovirus infection. Study at large: Shared public TCR beta signatures pointed to both CMV infection and a matching HLA type.

TCRdb re-analysed the reads in MiXCR, keeping a single row per CDR3 protein. The data hold 300,000 to 400,000 distinct CDR3 sequences, with almost 30% observed a single time. V lost 6 bases, J lost 6 bases, and 9 bases stayed unmatched. CDR1 and CDR2 (germline): MDHEN, SYDVKM. This CDR3 region has 16 residues. Study-wide points: HLA-C-restricted, CMV-specific TCR beta clonotypes were dominant ex vivo.

Note on this clonotype: Its antigen is unknown.

V is TRBV28 and J is TRBJ1-4, with 11 bases fitting TRBD1. This clonotype originated in a human donor in good health (CMV status not recorded). Some clones in this sample may be carry-over from other donors' samples. The sequencing here drew on cultured PBMCs, taken from culture after CMV antigen stimulation. CDR3 in amino acids: CASSLSGQGADEKLFF. CDR3 DNA sequence: TGTGCCAGCAGCCTCTCAGGACAGGGGGCTGATGAAAAACTGTTTTTT.